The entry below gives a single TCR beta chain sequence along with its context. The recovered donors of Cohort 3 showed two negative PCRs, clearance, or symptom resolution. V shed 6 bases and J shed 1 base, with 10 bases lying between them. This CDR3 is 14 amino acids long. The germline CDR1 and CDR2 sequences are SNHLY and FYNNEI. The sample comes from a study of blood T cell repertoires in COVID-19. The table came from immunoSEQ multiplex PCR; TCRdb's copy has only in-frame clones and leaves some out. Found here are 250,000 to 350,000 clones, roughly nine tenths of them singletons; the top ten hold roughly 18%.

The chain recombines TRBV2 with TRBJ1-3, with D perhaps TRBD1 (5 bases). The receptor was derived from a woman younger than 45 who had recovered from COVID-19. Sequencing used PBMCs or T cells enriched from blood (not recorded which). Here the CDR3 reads CASRSGNSGNTIYF. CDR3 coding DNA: TGTGCCAGCAGGTCAGGGAATTCTGGAAACACCATATATTTT.